One T cell receptor beta chain is described in this entry. Naive CD8 isolation took CD45RO-negative cells positively selected for CCR7 and excluded terminally differentiated effector memory CD45RA+ cells. This sample is drawn from a study of shared clonotypes between healthy human individuals. Trimming removed 5 bases at V and 7 bases at J, with 18 bases between. The CDR3 loop spans 14 amino acids. Germline CDR1 SEHNR, CDR2 FQNEAQ (reference sequence). Assay: immunoSEQ multiplex PCR; the TCRdb copy retains only in-frame clones and omits some. The table includes about 2 million clones, approximately 94% detected once.

The material sequenced was naive CD8+ T cells sorted from blood. The chain links TRBV7-9 to TRBJ2-7; TRBD2 might be the D (5 bases). The receptor was isolated from a man younger than 35 in good health. The DNA of the CDR3 is TGTGCCAGCAGCGCACTAGTTTCACGGGAAGAGCAGTACTTC. This gives the protein CASSALVSREEQYF.